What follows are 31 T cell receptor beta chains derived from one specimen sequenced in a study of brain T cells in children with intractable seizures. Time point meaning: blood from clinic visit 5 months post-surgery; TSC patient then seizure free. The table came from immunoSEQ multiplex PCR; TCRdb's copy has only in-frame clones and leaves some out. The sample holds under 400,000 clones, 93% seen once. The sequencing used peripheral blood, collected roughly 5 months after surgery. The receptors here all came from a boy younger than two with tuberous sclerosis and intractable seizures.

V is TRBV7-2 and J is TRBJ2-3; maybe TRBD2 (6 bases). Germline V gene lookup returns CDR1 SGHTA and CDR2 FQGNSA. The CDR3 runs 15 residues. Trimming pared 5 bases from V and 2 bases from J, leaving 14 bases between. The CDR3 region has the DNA TGTGCCAGCAGCACAAGACTAGTAGCCACAGATACGCAGTATTTT. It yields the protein CASSTRLVATDTQYF.

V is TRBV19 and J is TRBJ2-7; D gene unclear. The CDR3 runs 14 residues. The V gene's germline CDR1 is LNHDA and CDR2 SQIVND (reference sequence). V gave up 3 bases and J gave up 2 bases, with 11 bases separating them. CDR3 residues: CASSMTTGTYEQYF. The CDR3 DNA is TGTGCCAGTAGTATGACGACTGGGACCTACGAGCAGTACTTC.

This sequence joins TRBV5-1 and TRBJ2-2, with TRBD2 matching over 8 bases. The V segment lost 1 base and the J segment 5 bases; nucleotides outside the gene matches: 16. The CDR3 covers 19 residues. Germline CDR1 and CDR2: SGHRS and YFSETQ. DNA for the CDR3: TGCGCCAGCAGCTTGAACTCTCCTTTTGCGGGGGGACTTACCGGGGAGCTGTTTTTT. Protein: CASSLNSPFAGGLTGELFF. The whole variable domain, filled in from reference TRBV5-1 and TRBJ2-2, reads KAGVTQTPRYLIKTRGQQVTLSCSPISGHRSVSWYQQTPGQGLQFLFEYFSETQRNKGNFPGRFSGRQFSNSRSEMNVSTLELGDSALYLCASSLNSPFAGGLTGELFFGEGSRLTVL.

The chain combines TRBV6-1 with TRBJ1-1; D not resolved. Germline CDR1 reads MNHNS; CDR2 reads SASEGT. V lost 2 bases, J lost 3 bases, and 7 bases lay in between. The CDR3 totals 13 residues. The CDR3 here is CASSELRDTEAFF. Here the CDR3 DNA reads TGTGCCAGCAGTGAATTAAGAGACACTGAAGCTTTCTTT.

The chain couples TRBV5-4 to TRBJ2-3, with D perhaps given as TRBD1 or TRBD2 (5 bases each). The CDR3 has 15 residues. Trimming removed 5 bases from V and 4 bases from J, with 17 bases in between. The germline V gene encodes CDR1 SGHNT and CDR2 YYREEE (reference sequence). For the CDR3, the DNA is TGTGCCAGCAGGGCGTCCGGGGCCGCCCCAGATACGCAGTATTTT. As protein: CASRASGAAPDTQYF.

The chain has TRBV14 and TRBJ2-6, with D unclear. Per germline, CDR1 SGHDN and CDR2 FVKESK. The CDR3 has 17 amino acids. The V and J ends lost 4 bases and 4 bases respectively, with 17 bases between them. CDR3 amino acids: CASSPRMGASGANVLTF. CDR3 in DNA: TGTGCCAGCAGCCCCCGGATGGGCGCATCCGGGGCCAACGTCCTGACTTTC.

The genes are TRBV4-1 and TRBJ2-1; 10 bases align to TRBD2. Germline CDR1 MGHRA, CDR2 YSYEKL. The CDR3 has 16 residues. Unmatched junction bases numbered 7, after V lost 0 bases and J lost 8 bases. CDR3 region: CASSQESGGALDEQFF. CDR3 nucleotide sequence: TGCGCCAGCAGCCAAGAGAGCGGGGGGGCTTTGGATGAGCAGTTCTTC.

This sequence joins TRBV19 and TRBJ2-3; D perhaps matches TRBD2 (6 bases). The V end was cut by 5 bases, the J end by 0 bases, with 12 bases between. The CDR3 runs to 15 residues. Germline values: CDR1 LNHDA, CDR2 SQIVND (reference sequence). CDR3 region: CASSFERASTDTQYF. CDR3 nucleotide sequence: TGTGCCAGTAGTTTTGAGCGGGCTAGCACAGATACGCAGTATTTT. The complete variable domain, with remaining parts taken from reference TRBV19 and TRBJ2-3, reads DGGITQSPKYLFRKEGQNVTLSCEQNLNHDAMYWYRQDPGQGLRLIYYSQIVNDFQKGDIAEGYSVSREKKESFPLTVTSAQKNPTAFYLCASSFERASTDTQYFGPGTRLTVL.

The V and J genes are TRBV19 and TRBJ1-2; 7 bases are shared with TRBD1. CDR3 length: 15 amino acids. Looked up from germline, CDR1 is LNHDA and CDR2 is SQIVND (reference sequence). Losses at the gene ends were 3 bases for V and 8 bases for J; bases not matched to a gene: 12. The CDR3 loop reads CASSIRGPSRGGYTF. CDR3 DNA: TGTGCCAGTAGTATTAGGGGGCCCAGTAGAGGAGGCTACACCTTC.

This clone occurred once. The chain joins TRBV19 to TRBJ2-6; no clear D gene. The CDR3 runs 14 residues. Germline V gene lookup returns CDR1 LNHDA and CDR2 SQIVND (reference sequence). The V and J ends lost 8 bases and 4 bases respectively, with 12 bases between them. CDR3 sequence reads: CASLSLSGANVLTF. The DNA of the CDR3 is TGTGCCAGTCTTAGTTTGTCCGGGGCCAACGTCCTGACTTTC.

This chain's CDR3 is CASSLGRGSEAFF. In DNA form, the CDR3 reads TGTGCCAGCAGCTTAGGAAGGGGTAGCGAAGCTTTCTTT. The chain couples TRBV11-3 to TRBJ1-1; D may be TRBD1 (5 bases). Looked up from germline, CDR1 is SGHNT and CDR2 is YENEEA. The V end lost 1 base, the J end lost 8 bases, and 11 bases lay between the germline ends. CDR3 length equals 13 residues.

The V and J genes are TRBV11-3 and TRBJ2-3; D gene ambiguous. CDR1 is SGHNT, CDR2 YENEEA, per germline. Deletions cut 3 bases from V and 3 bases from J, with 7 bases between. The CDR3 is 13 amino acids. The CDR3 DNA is TGTGCCAGCAGCTTGACGGTTACAGATACGCAGTATTTT. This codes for CASSLTVTDTQYF.

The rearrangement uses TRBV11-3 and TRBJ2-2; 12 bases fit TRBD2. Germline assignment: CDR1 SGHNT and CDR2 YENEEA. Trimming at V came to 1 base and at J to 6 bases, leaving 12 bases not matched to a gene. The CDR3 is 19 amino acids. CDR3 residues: CASSLVSLAGGPISGELFF. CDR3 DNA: TGTGCCAGCAGCTTAGTCTCTCTAGCGGGAGGGCCTATTTCCGGGGAGCTGTTTTTT.

The CDR3 protein is CASSPLDASYNEQFF. The CDR3 nucleotides are TGTGCCAGCAGCCCCCTGGACGCTTCCTACAATGAGCAGTTCTTC. V is TRBV7-3 and J is TRBJ2-1; D gene uncertain. The CDR3 length is 15 residues. Germline V gene lookup returns CDR1 SGHTA and CDR2 FQGTGA. V lost 5 bases and J lost 1, with 12 bases in between.

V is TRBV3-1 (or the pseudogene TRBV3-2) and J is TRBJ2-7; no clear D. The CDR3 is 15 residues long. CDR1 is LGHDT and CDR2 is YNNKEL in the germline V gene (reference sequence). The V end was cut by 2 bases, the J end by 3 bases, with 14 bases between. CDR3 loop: CASSQSSRKYYEQYF. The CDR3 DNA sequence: TGTGCCAGCAGCCAATCATCTAGAAAGTACTACGAGCAGTACTTC.

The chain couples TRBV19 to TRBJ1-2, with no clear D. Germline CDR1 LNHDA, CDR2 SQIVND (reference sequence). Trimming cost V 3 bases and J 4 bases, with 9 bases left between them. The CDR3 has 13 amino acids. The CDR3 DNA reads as TGTGCCAGTAGTATCTTCTCCACCTATGGCTACACCTTC. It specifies CASSIFSTYGYTF.

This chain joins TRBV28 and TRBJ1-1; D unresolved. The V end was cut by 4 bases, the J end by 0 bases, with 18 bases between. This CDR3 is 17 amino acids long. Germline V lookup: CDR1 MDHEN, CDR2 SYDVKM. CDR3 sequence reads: CASSSEADGLLNTEAFF. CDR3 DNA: TGTGCCAGCAGTTCCGAGGCGGACGGTCTCCTGAACACTGAAGCTTTCTTT.

The CDR3 coding sequence is TGTGCCAGCAGTAGAAGCGGGAGGGTTGCCTACAATGAGCAGTTCTTC. As protein: CASSRSGRVAYNEQFF. The chain joins TRBV28 to TRBJ2-1; 10 bases map to TRBD2. V trimming: 5 bases; J trimming: 2 bases; junction bases outside the gene matches: 6. The CDR3 length is 16 residues. Germline CDR1 MDHEN, CDR2 SYDVKM.

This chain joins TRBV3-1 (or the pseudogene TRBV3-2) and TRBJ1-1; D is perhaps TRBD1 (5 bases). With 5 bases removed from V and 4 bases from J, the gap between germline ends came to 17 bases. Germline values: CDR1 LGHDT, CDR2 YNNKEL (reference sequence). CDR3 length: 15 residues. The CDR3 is CASSDPRGSGTEAFF. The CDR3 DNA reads TGTGCCAGCAGCGACCCCCGGGGGTCAGGCACTGAAGCTTTCTTT.

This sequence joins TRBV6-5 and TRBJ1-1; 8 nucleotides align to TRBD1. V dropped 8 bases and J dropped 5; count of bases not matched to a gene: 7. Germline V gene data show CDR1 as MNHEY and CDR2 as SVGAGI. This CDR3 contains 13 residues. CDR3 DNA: TGTGCCAGCCCCGGGAGACAGGGGACTGAAGCTTTCTTT. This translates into CASPGRQGTEAFF.

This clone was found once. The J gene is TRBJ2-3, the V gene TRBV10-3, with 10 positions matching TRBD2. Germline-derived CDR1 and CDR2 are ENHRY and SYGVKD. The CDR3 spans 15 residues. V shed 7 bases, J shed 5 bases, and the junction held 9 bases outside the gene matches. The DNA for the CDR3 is TGTGCCATCACACCTGGGACTAGCGAAGTAGATACGCAGTATTTT. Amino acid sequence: CAITPGTSEVDTQYF.

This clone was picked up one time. This CDR3 is CASSAQGGTEAFF. The CDR3 region has the DNA TGCGCCAGCAGCGCACAGGGCGGCACTGAAGCTTTCTTT. The chain uses TRBV5-1 and TRBJ1-1, with a possible D match to TRBD1 (6 bases). The V end lost 4 bases, the J end lost 4 bases, and 11 bases lay between the germline ends. Germline CDR1 is SGHRS and CDR2 is YFSETQ. The CDR3 consists of 13 residues.

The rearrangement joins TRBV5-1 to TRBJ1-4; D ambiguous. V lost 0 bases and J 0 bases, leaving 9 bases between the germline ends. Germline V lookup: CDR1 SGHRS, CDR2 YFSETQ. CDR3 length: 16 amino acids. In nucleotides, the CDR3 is TGCGCCAGCAGCTTGGGGCACTTATCAACTAATGAAAAACTGTTTTTT. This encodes CASSLGHLSTNEKLFF.

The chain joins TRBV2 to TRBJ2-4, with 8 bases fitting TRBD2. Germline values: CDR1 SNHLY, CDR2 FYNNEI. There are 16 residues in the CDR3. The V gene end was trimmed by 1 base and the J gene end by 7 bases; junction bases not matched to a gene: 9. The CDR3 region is CASSEEVGTRANIQYF. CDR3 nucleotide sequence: TGTGCCAGCAGTGAAGAAGTCGGGACTAGGGCGAACATTCAGTACTTC.

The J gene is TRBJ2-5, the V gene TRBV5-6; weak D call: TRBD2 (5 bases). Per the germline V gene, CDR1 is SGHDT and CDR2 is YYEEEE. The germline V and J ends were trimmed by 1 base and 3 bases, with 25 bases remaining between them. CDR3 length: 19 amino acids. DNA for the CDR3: TGTGCCAGCAGCTTGATCCCCTCCCCGTTTCCGGAGGAAGAAGAGACCCAGTACTTC. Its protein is CASSLIPSPFPEEEETQYF.

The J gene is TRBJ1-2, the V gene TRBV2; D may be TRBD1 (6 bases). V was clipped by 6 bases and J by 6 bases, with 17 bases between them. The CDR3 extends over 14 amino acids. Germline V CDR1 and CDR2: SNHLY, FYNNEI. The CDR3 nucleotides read TGTGCCAGCAGCGGACAGAGGGAGGTAGATGGCTACACCTTC. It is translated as CASSGQREVDGYTF. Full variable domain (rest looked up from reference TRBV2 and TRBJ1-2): EPEVTQTPSHQVTQMGQEVILRCVPISNHLYFYWYRQILGQKVEFLVSFYNNEISEKSEIFDDQFSVERPDGSNFTLKIRSTKLEDSAMYFCASSGQREVDGYTFGSGTRLTVV.

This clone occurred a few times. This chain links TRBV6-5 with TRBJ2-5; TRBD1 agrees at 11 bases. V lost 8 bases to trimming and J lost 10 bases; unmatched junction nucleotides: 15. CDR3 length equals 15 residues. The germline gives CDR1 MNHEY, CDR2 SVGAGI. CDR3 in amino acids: CASSRGWTGGAGQYF. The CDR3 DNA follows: TGTGCCAGCTCAAGGGGGTGGACAGGGGGCGCTGGCCAGTACTTC.

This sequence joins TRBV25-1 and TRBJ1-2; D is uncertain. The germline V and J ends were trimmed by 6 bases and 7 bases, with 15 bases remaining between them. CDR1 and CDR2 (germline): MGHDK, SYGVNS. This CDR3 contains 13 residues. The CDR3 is CASSETAISGYTF. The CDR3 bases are TGTGCCAGCAGCGAAACAGCTATTTCTGGCTACACCTTC.

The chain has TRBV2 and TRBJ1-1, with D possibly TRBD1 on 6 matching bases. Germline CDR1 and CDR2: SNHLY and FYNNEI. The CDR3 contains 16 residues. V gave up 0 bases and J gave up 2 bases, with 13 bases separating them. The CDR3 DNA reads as TGTGCCAGCAGTGAAGCGCCGACAGGACCTAACACTGAAGCTTTCTTT. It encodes CASSEAPTGPNTEAFF.

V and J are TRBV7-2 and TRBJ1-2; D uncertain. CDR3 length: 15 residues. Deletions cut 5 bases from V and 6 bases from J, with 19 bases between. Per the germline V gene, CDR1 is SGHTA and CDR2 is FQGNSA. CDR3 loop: CASSLRGRSYDGYTF. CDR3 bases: TGTGCCAGCAGCCTACGAGGCAGGAGTTACGATGGCTACACCTTC.

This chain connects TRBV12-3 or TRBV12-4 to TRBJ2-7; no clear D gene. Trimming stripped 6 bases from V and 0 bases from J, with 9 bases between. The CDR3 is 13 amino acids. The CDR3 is CASSLTLSYEQYF. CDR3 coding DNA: TGTGCCAGCAGCCTCACCCTCTCCTACGAGCAGTACTTC.